The clone carrying this T cell receptor (beta chain) was seen many times. This entry comes from a study of T cell repertoires in cytomegalovirus infection. TCRdb re-called the reads through MiXCR, storing one row per CDR3 protein. The table lists about 240,000 distinct CDR3 sequences, 6% to 8% of them singletons. The clonotype comes from a human donor in good health (CMV status not recorded). Some clones in this sample may be carry-over from other donors' samples. The sequenced material came from PBMCs.

The DNA for the CDR3 is TGTGCCAGCAGCCGCGGACAGGGCGGCCAAGAGACCCAGTACTTC. Its translation: CASSRGQGGQETQYF. This chain connects TRBV5-8 to TRBJ2-5; 8 nucleotides align to TRBD1. Germline V lookup: CDR1 SGHTS, CDR2 YDEGEE. The CDR3 sequence is 15 residues long. J gave up 1 base and V 4 bases, and 6 bases lay outside the gene matches.